A single sample is the source of the 18 T cell receptor beta chains below, sequenced in a study of tumor-infiltrating lymphocytes in localized non-small cell lung cancer. TCRdb's table, derived via immunoSEQ multiplex PCR, lists solely in-frame clones and lacks some. The data contain under 20,000 clones, around 76% of them seen just once; the ten biggest clones take up over 8.5%. Sequenced input: lung tumor tissue. The receptors originated from a human donor with non-small cell lung cancer.

The chain uses TRBV7-2 and TRBJ1-2; a possible D gene is TRBD1 (6 bases). V shed 1 base and J shed 4 bases, with 16 bases lying between them. In germline, CDR1 is SGHTA, CDR2 FQGNSA. The CDR3 has 16 residues. CDR3 residues: CASSLGGARGPYGYTF. As DNA, the CDR3 is TGTGCCAGCAGCTTAGGGGGTGCCAGGGGCCCCTATGGCTACACCTTC. Full variable domain (rest looked up from reference TRBV7-2 and TRBJ1-2): GAGVSQSPSNKVTEKGKDVELRCDPISGHTALYWYRQSLGQGLEFLIYFQGNSAPDKSGLPSDRFSAERTGGSVSTLTIQRTQQEDSAVYLCASSLGGARGPYGYTFGSGTRLTVV.

The CDR3 coding sequence is TGTGCCAGCAGCCGGACCGGGGGGATGTATGGCTACACCTTC. This gives the protein CASSRTGGMYGYTF. The chain couples TRBV9 to TRBJ1-2, with a possible D match to TRBD1 (5 bases). Trimming pared 4 bases from V and 5 bases from J, leaving 15 bases between. CDR1 is SGDLS, CDR2 YYNGEE, per germline. The length of the CDR3 is 14 residues.

This chain connects TRBV28 to TRBJ1-4; D might be TRBD1 (6 bases). The CDR3 is made up of 14 amino acids. Germline CDR1 reads MDHEN; CDR2 reads SYDVKM. V lost 5 bases and J lost 4, with 11 bases in between. CDR3 DNA sequence: TGTGCCAGCAGTGGGGGCAGGAGTAATGAAAAACTGTTTTTT. Its translation: CASSGGRSNEKLFF.

This clone was counted only a few times. The junction does not match germline at one end; this may be a read error. The chain recombines TRBV11-1 with TRBJ2-7; the match to TRBD2 covers 8 bases. The CDR3 runs 14 residues. Germline V gene lookup returns CDR1 SGHAT and CDR2 FQDESV (reference sequence). CDR3 protein: CASSLAGRTYEQYF. The CDR3 DNA sequence: TGTGCCAGCAGCCTAGCGGGCCGAACCTACGAGCAGTACTTC.

The chain couples TRBV21-1 to TRBJ1-5. TRBV21-1 counts as a pseudogene. The CDR3 covers 15 residues. In DNA form, the CDR3 reads TGTGCCAGCAGCAAAGCGCTTGGAGGAGATCAGCCCCAGCATTTT. Protein sequence: CASSKALGGDQPQHF.

This clone was seen a handful of times. The chain combines TRBV28 with TRBJ1-5; D may be TRBD1 (6 bases). Germline V gene lookup returns CDR1 MDHEN and CDR2 SYDVKM. V was trimmed by 7 bases and J by 11 bases, leaving 18 bases between them. The CDR3 runs to 13 residues. The CDR3, as DNA: TGTGCCAGCACCGGGGGGGGGCCCTCGGCCCAGCATTTT. Amino acids: CASTGGGPSAQHF.

The V call is TRBV5-5, the J call TRBJ2-3, with unresolved D. Germline V gene data show CDR1 as SGHKS and CDR2 as YYEKEE (reference sequence). The CDR3 is made up of 15 amino acids. Trimming took off 0 bases at V and 1 base at J, with 9 bases between the two ends. This CDR3 is CASSLGDPRTDTQYF. As DNA, the CDR3 is TGTGCCAGCAGCTTGGGCGACCCGCGCACAGATACGCAGTATTTT.

This chain uses TRBV11-2 with TRBJ1-2; no firm D call. Trimming cost V 4 bases and J 8 bases, with 17 bases left between them. Germline V gene data show CDR1 as SGHAT and CDR2 as FQNNGV. This CDR3 contains 14 residues. CDR3 sequence reads: CASSSEYGVKGYTF. CDR3 nucleotides: TGTGCCAGCAGCTCTGAGTATGGGGTAAAGGGCTACACCTTC.

The chain links TRBV28 to TRBJ1-3; 9 bases align to TRBD1. The germline gives CDR1 MDHEN, CDR2 SYDVKM. With V trimmed by 3 bases and J by 4 bases, 1 base remained unmatched. The CDR3 has 14 residues. The CDR3 spells CASSFTGGGNTIYF. The CDR3 DNA reads TGTGCCAGCAGTTTTACAGGGGGCGGAAACACCATATATTTT.

The chain employs TRBV7-9 and TRBJ1-1; D is unclear. The CDR3 has 12 amino acids. Germline CDR1 and CDR2: SEHNR and FQNEAQ (reference sequence). Trimming pared 0 bases from V and 6 bases from J, leaving 5 bases between. The CDR3 DNA sequence: TGTGCCAGCAGCTTAGCAGGGTCTGAAGCTTTCTTT. Translating gives CASSLAGSEAFF.

The rearrangement links TRBV30 to TRBJ2-1; 8 nucleotides line up with TRBD1. V lost 4 bases and J lost 6; bases outside the gene matches: 11. Germline V gives CDR1 GTSNPN, CDR2 SVGIG (reference sequence). The CDR3 covers 15 residues. The CDR3 coding sequence is TGTGCCTGGATCACCCCGGACAGGGCGGGCAATGAGCAGTTCTTC. Amino acids: CAWITPDRAGNEQFF.

This clone turned up a few times. V is TRBV7-8 and J is TRBJ1-2; D unresolved. The V end lost 5 bases, the J end lost 4 bases, and 17 bases lay between the germline ends. The germline V gene encodes CDR1 SGHVS and CDR2 FQNEAQ. This CDR3 contains 15 residues. The CDR3 DNA follows: TGTGCCAGCAGCCAAGAGTCCGGGTCGGGCTATGGCTACACCTTC. The encoded protein is CASSQESGSGYGYTF.

This chain joins TRBV6-4 and TRBJ2-1; 9 nucleotides align to TRBD1. Losses at the gene ends were 6 bases for V and 6 bases for J; bases not matched to a gene: 6. The CDR3 is made up of 14 amino acids. Germline assignment: CDR1 MRHNA and CDR2 SNTAGT. The CDR3 nucleotides read TGTGCCAGCAGCGTTGACAGGGGGATCAATGAGCAGTTCTTC. Translation: CASSVDRGINEQFF.

This chain uses TRBV10-3 with TRBJ2-1, with a possible D match to TRBD1 (5 bases). From germline, CDR1 is ENHRY and CDR2 SYGVKD. CDR3 length: 13 residues. Between the trimmed V and J ends, which lost 9 bases and 7 bases, there was a span of 16 bases. In nucleotides, the CDR3 is TGTGCCATAGGGGCTGACAGAGCAAATGAGCAGTTCTTC. It is translated as CAIGADRANEQFF.

The CDR3 loop reads CASSQDGSSGDYGYTF. The CDR3 bases are TGTGCCAGCAGCCAAGATGGGAGTTCGGGGGACTATGGCTACACCTTC. The chain employs TRBV4-2 and TRBJ1-2; maybe TRBD1 (5 bases). This CDR3 region has 16 residues. The V end lost 0 bases, the J end lost 3 bases, and 14 bases lay between the germline ends. CDR1 and CDR2 from the germline V gene are LGHNA and YNFKEQ.

This chain joins TRBV5-1 and TRBJ1-2, with D possibly being TRBD1 (5 bases). V lost 4 bases and J lost 2, with 24 bases in between. Germline CDR1 and CDR2: SGHRS and YFSETQ. There are 18 residues in the CDR3. The CDR3 sequence is CASSLGRTYDFSNYGYTF. In DNA, the CDR3 is TGCGCCAGCAGCCTGGGTAGGACATACGACTTTTCCAACTATGGCTACACCTTC.

The chain is built from TRBV19 and TRBJ2-7; D gene uncertain. V was shortened by 7 bases and J by 3 bases, with 16 bases between the two germline ends. The germline V gene has CDR1 LNHDA and CDR2 SQIVND (reference sequence). The CDR3 length is 14 residues. The CDR3 coding sequence is TGTGCCAGTATCTCCCCCGGCCCTCTCTACGAGCAGTACTTC. Translating gives CASISPGPLYEQYF.

This clone turned up a few times. The chain recombines TRBV7-9 with TRBJ1-2, with 9 positions matching TRBD1. CDR3 size: 13 residues. Germline V gives CDR1 SEHNR, CDR2 FQNEAQ (reference sequence). Trimming took 5 bases from V and 4 from J; bases not matched to a gene: 2. In DNA form, the CDR3 reads TGTGCCAGCAGCGTACAGGGGGCCTATGGCTACACCTTC. It encodes CASSVQGAYGYTF. Full variable domain (remainder filled in from reference TRBV7-9 and TRBJ1-2): DTGVSQNPRHKITKRGQNVTFRCDPISEHNRLYWYRQTLGQGPEFLTYFQNEAQLEKSRLLSDRFSAERPKGSFSTLEIQRTEQGDSAMYLCASSVQGAYGYTFGSGTRLTVV.